One sample yielded the 16 T cell receptor beta chains listed below, sequenced in a study of CD8 T cells in ankylosing spondylitis. TCRdb reprocessed the 5' RACE reads via MiXCR and lists one record per CDR3 protein. Of 200,000 to 250,000 distinct CDR3 sequences listed, about 10% were seen once; the top ten hold about 19%. Sequencing was done on a sample of blood, either unsorted or a sorted T cell fraction (not recorded which). These receptor sequences come from a male donor with ankylosing spondylitis or in good health (not recorded which).

V and J are TRBV30 and TRBJ2-3; 10 bases fit TRBD2. The CDR3 spans 15 residues. The V gene end was trimmed by 2 bases and the J gene end by 2 bases; junction bases not matched to a gene: 4. From germline, CDR1 is GTSNPN and CDR2 SVGIG (reference sequence). The CDR3, as DNA: TGTGCCTGGAGTCTACTAGCGGGGTACACAGATACGCAGTATTTT. This translates into CAWSLLAGYTDTQYF. The full variable domain, rest sourced from reference TRBV30 and TRBJ2-3, is SQTIHQWPATLVQPVGSPLSLECTVEGTSNPNLYWYRQAAGRGLQLLFYSVGIGQISSEVPQNLSASRPQDRQFILSSKKLLLSDSGFYLCAWSLLAGYTDTQYFGPGTRLTVL.

The V and J genes are TRBV7-2 and TRBJ2-5; possibly TRBD1 for D (6 bases). V was clipped by 0 bases and J by 4 bases, with 9 bases between them. There are 14 residues in the CDR3. CDR1 SGHTA and CDR2 FQGNSA come from the germline V gene. CDR3 DNA sequence: TGTGCCAGCAGCTTAGCACAGGGCGCAGAGACCCAGTACTTC. Translating gives CASSLAQGAETQYF.

This clonotype was seen at least ten times. This chain links TRBV20-1 with TRBJ2-5; the D is unclear. Trimming stripped 4 bases from V and 1 base from J, with 10 bases between. Germline lookup yields CDR1 DFQATT and CDR2 SNEGSKA (reference sequence). The CDR3 sequence is 13 residues long. The CDR3 sequence: CSATRPVQETQYF. DNA of the CDR3: TGCAGTGCTACAAGACCGGTCCAAGAGACCCAGTACTTC.

This clonotype showed up many times. The chain is built from TRBV10-3 and TRBJ1-2; 10 bases are shared with TRBD1. V was pared by 2 bases and J by 4 bases, with 4 bases of the junction left unmatched. The CDR3 sequence is 15 residues long. Germline CDR1 and CDR2: ENHRY and SYGVKD. The CDR3 spells CAISEVGQGTYGYTF. CDR3 DNA sequence: TGTGCCATCAGTGAGGTGGGACAGGGGACCTATGGCTACACCTTC.

This chain links TRBV7-3 with TRBJ2-5; TRBD1 or TRBD2 may be the D gene (6 bases each). The length of the CDR3 is 15 residues. Trimming stripped 0 bases from V and 5 bases from J, with 13 bases between. Germline lookup yields CDR1 SGHTA and CDR2 FQGTGA. CDR3 protein: CASSLTGGPHETQYF. The CDR3 DNA follows: TGTGCCAGCAGCTTAACAGGGGGGCCTCACGAGACCCAGTACTTC.

Ten or more counts support this clonotype. The J gene is TRBJ1-1, the V gene TRBV20-1; D unclear. Germline-derived CDR1 and CDR2 are DFQATT and SNEGSKA (reference sequence). V lost 3 bases to trimming and J lost 1 base, with 9 bases between them. The CDR3 is made up of 13 amino acids. Here the CDR3 reads CSASLTGNTEAFF. In nucleotides, the CDR3 is TGCAGTGCTAGCTTGACGGGGAACACTGAAGCTTTCTTT.

This clonotype was found many times. The chain is built from TRBV7-2 and TRBJ2-1, with TRBD2 matching 9 bases. V gave up 4 bases and J gave up 4 bases; unmatched junction bases: 8. This CDR3 is 16 amino acids long. Germline V CDR1 and CDR2: SGHTA, FQGNSA. CDR3 residues: CASSYAGTSPYNEQFF. CDR3 bases: TGTGCCAGCAGCTACGCCGGGACTAGCCCATACAATGAGCAGTTCTTC.

J is TRBJ2-6 and V is TRBV5-1; a possible D gene is TRBD1 (6 bases). The CDR3 length is 15 residues. V lost 4 bases and J 3 bases, leaving 11 bases between the germline ends. Germline CDR1 and CDR2: SGHRS and YFSETQ. The DNA of the CDR3 is TGCGCCAGCAGCGTAGCAGGGGATGGGGCCAACGTCCTGACTTTC. It translates to CASSVAGDGANVLTF.

In this sample, this clonotype turned up a few times. The chain links TRBV7-3 to TRBJ2-2, with unresolved D. The CDR3 covers 12 residues. The germline V and J ends were trimmed by 5 bases and 4 bases, with 5 bases remaining between them. Germline CDR1 reads SGHTA; CDR2 reads FQGTGA. The CDR3 sequence is CASSPLTGELFF. The CDR3 DNA follows: TGTGCCAGCAGCCCCCTCACCGGGGAGCTGTTTTTT.

In its sample, this clonotype was seen many times. The J gene is TRBJ1-5, the V gene TRBV12-3 or TRBV12-4; D is undetermined. The CDR3 spans 15 residues. V lost 2 bases, J lost 3 bases, and 11 bases lay in between. CDR3 bases: TGTGCCAGCAGTTTATCCCCCGGTAACAATCAGCCCCAGCATTTT. This gives the protein CASSLSPGNNQPQHF.

V usage is TRBV11-3 and J usage is TRBJ2-2, with D unresolved. Deletions cut 1 base from V and 3 bases from J, with 6 bases between. CDR3 size: 14 residues. Germline V gene lookup returns CDR1 SGHNT and CDR2 YENEEA. CDR3 protein: CASSLGVDTGELFF. CDR3 coding DNA: TGTGCCAGCAGCTTAGGGGTTGACACCGGGGAGCTGTTTTTT. Full variable domain (remainder filled in from reference TRBV11-3 and TRBJ2-2): EAGVVQSPRYKIIEKKQPVAFWCNPISGHNTLYWYLQNLGQGPELLIRYENEEAVDDSQLPKDRFSAERLKGVDSTLKIQPAELGDSAVYLCASSLGVDTGELFFGEGSRLTVL.

The chain recombines TRBV7-2 with TRBJ2-7, with TRBD2 identical over 11 bases. Germline-derived CDR1 and CDR2 are SGHTA and FQGNSA. This CDR3 region has 15 residues. V shed 5 bases and J 0 bases; nucleotides not matched to a gene: 3. In nucleotides, the CDR3 is TGTGCCAGCAGCGCGACTAGCGGGGACTCCTACGAGCAGTACTTC. Its protein is CASSATSGDSYEQYF.

This clonotype was seen repeatedly, ten times or more. This chain joins TRBV27 and TRBJ1-1, with D tentatively TRBD1 (5 bases). The CDR3 has 13 residues. Germline CDR1 MNHEY, CDR2 SMNVEV (reference sequence). V was clipped by 2 bases and J by 4 bases, with 8 bases between them. CDR3 coding DNA: TGTGCCAGCAGTTTAGGGGGGAGCACTGAAGCTTTCTTT. This encodes CASSLGGSTEAFF.

A few counts support this clonotype. This CDR3 is CASSEMGLKQGEQFF. The DNA for the CDR3 is TGTGCCAGCAGTGAAATGGGACTGAAGCAGGGTGAGCAGTTCTTC. This chain uses TRBV6-1 with TRBJ2-1; weak D call: TRBD2 (6 bases). In germline, CDR1 is MNHNS, CDR2 SASEGT. CDR3 length: 15 amino acids. V was shortened by 2 bases and J by 9 bases, with 17 bases between the two germline ends.

The chain joins TRBV28 to TRBJ1-4; perhaps TRBD1 as D (5 bases). In germline, CDR1 is MDHEN, CDR2 SYDVKM. Deletions cut 1 base from V and 8 bases from J, with 11 bases between. This CDR3 is 14 amino acids long. CDR3 region: CASSLYQGNEKLFF. CDR3 coding DNA: TGTGCCAGCAGTTTATACCAGGGTAACGAAAAACTGTTTTTT.

This clonotype was seen at least ten times. The chain recombines TRBV10-3 with TRBJ2-2; D gene unclear. V lost 3 bases and J 3 bases, leaving 8 bases between the germline ends. Germline-derived CDR1 and CDR2 are ENHRY and SYGVKD. The CDR3 runs 14 residues. The CDR3 nucleotides are TGTGCCATCAGTGAAGCAGCCGACACCGGGGAGCTGTTTTTT. It codes for CAISEAADTGELFF.